Sequencing of this T cell receptor (beta chain) was carried out in a study of CD4 T cells in relation to SARS-CoV-2 and coronaviruses. Overall study: After approximately 10 days of antigen culture, PBMC TCR beta CDR3s were sequenced. No peptide or an HIV-1 Nef peptide pool served as negative control.

Sequencing was performed with immunoSEQ multiplex PCR; in TCRdb, only in-frame clones are kept and a portion is missing. The repertoire has roughly 18,000 clones, approximately 75% of them found once; the top ten carry around 28%. As to this clone: The antigen is unknown.

CD4+ T cells from unexposed donors were obtained before the COVID-19 pandemic (2011-2018). CD4+ T cells were isolated from the cells after 10 days of culture. Trimming removed 7 bases from V and 6 bases from J; junction bases left unmatched: 6. The CDR3 spans 13 residues. In germline, CDR1 is WNHNN, CDR2 SYGVQD (reference sequence). The rearrangement links TRBV10-1 to TRBJ2-1; TRBD1 agrees at 7 bases. Sequencing was done on a sample of CD4+ T cells from PBMCs, cultured in vitro. The sequence was obtained from a human donor in good health. The CDR3 region has the DNA TGCGCCAGCACCGAGACAGGGCGCAATGAGCAGTTCTTC. This codes for CASTETGRNEQFF.